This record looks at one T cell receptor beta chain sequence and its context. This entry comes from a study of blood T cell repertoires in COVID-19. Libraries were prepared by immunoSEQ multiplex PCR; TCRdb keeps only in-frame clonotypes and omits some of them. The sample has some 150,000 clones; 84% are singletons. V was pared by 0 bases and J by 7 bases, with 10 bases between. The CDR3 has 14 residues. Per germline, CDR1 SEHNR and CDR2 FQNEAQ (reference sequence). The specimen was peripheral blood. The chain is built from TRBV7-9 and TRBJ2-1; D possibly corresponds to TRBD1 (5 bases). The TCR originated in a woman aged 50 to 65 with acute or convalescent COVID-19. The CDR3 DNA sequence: TGTGCCAGCAGCTTAGCCAGGGCGGATAATGAGCAGTTCTTC. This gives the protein CASSLARADNEQFF. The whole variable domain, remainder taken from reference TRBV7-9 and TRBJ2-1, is DTGVSQNPRHKITKRGQNVTFRCDPISEHNRLYWYRQTLGQGPEFLTYFQNEAQLEKSRLLSDRFSAERPKGSFSTLEIQRTEQGDSAMYLCASSLARADNEQFFGPGTRLTVL.